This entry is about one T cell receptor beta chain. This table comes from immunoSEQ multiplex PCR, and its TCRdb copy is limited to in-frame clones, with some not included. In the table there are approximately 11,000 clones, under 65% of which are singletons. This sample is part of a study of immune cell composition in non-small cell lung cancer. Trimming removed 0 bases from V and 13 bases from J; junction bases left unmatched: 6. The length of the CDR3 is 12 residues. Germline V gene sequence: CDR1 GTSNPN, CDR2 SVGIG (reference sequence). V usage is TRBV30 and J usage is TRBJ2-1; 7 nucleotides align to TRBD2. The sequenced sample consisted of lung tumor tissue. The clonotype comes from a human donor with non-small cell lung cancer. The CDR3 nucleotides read TGTGCCTGGAGTGTACAGAGCGGGGCCCAGTTCTTC. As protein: CAWSVQSGAQFF.